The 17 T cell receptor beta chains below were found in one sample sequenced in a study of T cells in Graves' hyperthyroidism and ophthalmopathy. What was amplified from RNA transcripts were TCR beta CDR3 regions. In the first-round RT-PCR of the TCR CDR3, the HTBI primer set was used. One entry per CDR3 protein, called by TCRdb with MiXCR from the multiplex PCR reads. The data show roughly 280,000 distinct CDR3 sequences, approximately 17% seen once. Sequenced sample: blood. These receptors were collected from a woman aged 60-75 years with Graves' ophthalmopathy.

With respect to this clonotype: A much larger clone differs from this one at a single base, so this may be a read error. The CDR3 region is CASSQGGSYPETQYF. The CDR3 DNA follows: TGCGCCAGCAGCCAAGGTGGTAGTTATCCAGAGACCCAGTACTTC. V and J are TRBV4-1 and TRBJ2-5; no definite D call. The CDR3 extends over 15 amino acids. V gave up 1 base and J gave up 4 bases, with 13 bases separating them. Per germline, CDR1 MGHRA and CDR2 YSYEKL.

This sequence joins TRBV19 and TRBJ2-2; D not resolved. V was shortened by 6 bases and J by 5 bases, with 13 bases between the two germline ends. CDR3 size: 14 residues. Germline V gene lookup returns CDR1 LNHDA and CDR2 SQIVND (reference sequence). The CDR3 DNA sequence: TGTGCCAGTAGGCCCCCCAGGCAAACCGGGGAGCTGTTTTTT. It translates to CASRPPRQTGELFF.

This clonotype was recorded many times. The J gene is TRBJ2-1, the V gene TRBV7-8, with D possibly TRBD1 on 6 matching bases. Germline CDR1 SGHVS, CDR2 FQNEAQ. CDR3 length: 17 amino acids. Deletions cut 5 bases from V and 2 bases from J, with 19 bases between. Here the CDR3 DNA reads TGTGCCAGCAGCGCAAGAAACAGACAGGCCACCTACAATGAGCAGTTCTTC. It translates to CASSARNRQATYNEQFF.

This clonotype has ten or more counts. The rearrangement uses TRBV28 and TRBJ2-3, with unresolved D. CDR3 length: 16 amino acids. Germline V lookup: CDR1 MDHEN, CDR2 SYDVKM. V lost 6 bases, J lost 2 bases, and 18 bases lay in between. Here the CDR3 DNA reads TGTGCCAGCAGCCTATCCGGTATAGGGTTCACAGATACGCAGTATTTT. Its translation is CASSLSGIGFTDTQYF.

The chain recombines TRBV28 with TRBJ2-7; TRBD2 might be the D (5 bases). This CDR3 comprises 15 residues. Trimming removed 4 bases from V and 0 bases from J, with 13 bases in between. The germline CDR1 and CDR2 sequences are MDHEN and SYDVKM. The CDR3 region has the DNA TGTGCCAGCAGTTCAAACGGGATGAGCTCCTACGAGCAGTACTTC. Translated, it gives CASSSNGMSSYEQYF. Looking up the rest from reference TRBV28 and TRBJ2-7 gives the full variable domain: DVKVTQSSRYLVKRTGEKVFLECVQDMDHENMFWYRQDPGLGLRLIYFSYDVKMKEKGDIPEGYSVSREKKERFSLILESASTNQTSMYLCASSSNGMSSYEQYFGPGTRLTVT.

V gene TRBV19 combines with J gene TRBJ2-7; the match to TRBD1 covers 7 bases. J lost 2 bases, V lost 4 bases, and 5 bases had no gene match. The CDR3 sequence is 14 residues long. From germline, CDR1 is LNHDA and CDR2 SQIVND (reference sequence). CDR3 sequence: CASSTRQGAYEQYF. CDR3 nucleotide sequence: TGTGCCAGTAGTACGAGACAGGGCGCCTACGAGCAGTACTTC.

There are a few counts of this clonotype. As DNA, the CDR3 is TGCAGTGCTAGAGATCTGGTCGGGAAAGAGACCCAGTACTTC. It specifies CSARDLVGKETQYF. The chain recombines TRBV20-1 with TRBJ2-5; weak D call: TRBD2 (5 bases). Per the germline V gene, CDR1 is DFQATT and CDR2 is SNEGSKA (reference sequence). There are 14 residues in the CDR3. V was pared by 0 bases and J by 3 bases, with 11 bases between.

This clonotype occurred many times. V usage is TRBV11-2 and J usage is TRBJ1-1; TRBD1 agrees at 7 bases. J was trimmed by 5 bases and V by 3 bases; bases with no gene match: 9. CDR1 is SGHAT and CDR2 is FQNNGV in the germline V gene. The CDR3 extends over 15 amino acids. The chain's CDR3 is CASSLRQGGVTEAFF. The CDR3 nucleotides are TGTGCCAGCAGCTTGCGTCAGGGGGGGGTTACTGAAGCTTTCTTT.

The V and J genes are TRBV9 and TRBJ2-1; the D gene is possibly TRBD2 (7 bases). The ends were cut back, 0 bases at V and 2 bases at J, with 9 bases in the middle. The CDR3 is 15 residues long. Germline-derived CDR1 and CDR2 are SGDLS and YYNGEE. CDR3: CASSVDGGPYNEQFF. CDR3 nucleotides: TGTGCCAGCAGCGTAGACGGGGGGCCCTACAATGAGCAGTTCTTC.

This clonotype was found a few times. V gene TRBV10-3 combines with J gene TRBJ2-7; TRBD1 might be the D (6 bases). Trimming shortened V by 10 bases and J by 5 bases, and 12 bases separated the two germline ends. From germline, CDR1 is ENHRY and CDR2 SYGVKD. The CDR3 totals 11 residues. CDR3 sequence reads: CATGEPDEQYF. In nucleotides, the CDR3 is TGTGCCACAGGGGAGCCGGACGAGCAGTACTTC.

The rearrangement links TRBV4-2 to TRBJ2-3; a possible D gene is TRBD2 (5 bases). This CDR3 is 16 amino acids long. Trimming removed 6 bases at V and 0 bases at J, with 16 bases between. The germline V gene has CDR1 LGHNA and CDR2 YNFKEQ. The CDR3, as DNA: TGTGCCAGCAGTCCTTCTGTCGGCGGGAGCACAGATACGCAGTATTTT. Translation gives CASSPSVGGSTDTQYF.

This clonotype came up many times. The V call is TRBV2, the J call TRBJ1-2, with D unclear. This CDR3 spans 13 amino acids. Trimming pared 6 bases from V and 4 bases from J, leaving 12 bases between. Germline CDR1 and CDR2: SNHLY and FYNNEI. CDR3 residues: CASRIGESYGYTF. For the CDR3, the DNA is TGTGCCAGCAGAATTGGGGAGAGCTATGGCTACACCTTC.

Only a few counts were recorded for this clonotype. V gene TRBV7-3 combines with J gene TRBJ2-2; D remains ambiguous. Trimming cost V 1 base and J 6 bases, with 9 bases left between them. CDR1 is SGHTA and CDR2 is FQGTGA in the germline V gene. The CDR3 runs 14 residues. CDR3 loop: CASSLISRPGELFF. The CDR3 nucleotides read TGTGCCAGCAGCTTAATTAGCAGGCCCGGGGAGCTGTTTTTT.

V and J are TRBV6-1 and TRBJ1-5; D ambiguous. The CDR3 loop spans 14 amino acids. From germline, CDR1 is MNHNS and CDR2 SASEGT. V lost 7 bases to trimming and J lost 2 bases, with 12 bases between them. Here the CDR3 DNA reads TGTGCCAGCAAGGGTAAGAGGGGCAATCAGCCCCAGCATTTT. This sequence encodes CASKGKRGNQPQHF.

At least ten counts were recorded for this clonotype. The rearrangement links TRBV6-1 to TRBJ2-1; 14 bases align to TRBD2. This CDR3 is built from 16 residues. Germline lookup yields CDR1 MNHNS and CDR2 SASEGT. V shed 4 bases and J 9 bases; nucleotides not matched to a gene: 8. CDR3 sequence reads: CASSAGLAGGLFEQFF. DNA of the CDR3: TGTGCCAGCAGTGCTGGACTAGCGGGAGGTCTTTTTGAGCAGTTCTTC.

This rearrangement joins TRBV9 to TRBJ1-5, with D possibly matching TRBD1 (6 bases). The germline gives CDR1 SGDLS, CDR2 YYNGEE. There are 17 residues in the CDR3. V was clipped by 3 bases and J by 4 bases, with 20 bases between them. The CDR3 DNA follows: TGTGCCAGCAGCGAACCGGGACACCCATCTAATAATCAGCCCCAGCATTTT. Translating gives CASSEPGHPSNNQPQHF. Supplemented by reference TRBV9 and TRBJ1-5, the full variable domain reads DSGVTQTPKHLITATGQRVTLRCSPRSGDLSVYWYQQSLDQGLQFLIQYYNGEERAKGNILERFSAQQFPDLHSELNLSSLELGDSALYFCASSEPGHPSNNQPQHFGDGTRLSIL.

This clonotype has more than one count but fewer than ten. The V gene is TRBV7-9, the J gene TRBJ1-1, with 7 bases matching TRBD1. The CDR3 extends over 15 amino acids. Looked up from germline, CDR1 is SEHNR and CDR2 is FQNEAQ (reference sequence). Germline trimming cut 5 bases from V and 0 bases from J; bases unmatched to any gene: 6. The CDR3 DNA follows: TGTGCCAGCAGCAAAAGAGGGGGCCTGAACACTGAAGCTTTCTTT. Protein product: CASSKRGGLNTEAFF.